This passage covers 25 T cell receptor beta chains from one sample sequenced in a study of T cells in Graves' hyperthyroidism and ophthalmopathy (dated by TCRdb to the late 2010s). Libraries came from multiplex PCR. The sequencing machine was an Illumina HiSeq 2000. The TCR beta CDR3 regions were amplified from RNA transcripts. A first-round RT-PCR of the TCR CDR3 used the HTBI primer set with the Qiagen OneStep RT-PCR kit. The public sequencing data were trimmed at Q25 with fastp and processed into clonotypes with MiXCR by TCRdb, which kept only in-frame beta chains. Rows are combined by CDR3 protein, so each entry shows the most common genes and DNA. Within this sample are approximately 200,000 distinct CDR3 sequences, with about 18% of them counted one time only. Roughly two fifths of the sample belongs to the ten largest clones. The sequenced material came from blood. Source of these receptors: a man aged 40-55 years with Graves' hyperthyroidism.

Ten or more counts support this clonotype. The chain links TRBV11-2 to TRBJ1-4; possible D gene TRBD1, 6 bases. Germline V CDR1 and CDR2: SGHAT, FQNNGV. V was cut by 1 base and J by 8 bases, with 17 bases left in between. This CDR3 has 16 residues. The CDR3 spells CASSLVGQPQGEKLFF. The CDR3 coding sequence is TGTGCCAGCAGCTTAGTCGGACAACCCCAGGGGGAAAAACTGTTTTTT.

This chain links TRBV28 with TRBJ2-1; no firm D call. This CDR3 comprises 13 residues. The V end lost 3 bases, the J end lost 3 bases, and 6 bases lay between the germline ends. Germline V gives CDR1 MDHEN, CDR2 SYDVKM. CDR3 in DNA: TGTGCCAGCAGTTTTGGGGACTACAATGAGCAGTTCTTC. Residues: CASSFGDYNEQFF.

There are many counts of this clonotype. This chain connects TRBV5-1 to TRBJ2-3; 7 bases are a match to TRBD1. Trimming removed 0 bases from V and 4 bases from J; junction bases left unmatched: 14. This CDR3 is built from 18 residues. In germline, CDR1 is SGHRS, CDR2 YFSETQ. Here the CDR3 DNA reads TGCGCCAGCAGCTTGGTACGCGGCGAGAACACAGGGGCAGATACGCAGTATTTT. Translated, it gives CASSLVRGENTGADTQYF.

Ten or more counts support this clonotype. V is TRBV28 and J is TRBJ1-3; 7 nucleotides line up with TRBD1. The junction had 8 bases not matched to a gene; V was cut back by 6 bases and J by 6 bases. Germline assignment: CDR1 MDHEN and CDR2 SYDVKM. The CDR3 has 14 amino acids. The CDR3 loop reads CASSPTGRENTIYF. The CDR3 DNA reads TGTGCCAGCAGCCCGACAGGGAGGGAAAACACCATATATTTT.

CDR3 region: CASSTGRFMNTEAFF. The CDR3 nucleotides are TGTGCCAGCAGCACGGGACGGTTCATGAACACTGAAGCTTTCTTT. The chain is built from TRBV5-6 and TRBJ1-1; D might be TRBD1 (5 bases). Per germline, CDR1 SGHDT and CDR2 YYEEEE. The CDR3 has 15 residues. Deletions cut 4 bases from V and 0 bases from J, with 13 bases between.

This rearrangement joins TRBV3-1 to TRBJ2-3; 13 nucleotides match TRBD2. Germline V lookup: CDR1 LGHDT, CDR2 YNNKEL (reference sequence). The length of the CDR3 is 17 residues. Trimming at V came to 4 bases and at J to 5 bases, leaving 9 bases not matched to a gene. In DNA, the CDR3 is TGTGCCAGCAGCCCGGTTTTACTAGCGGGGGGGCAAGATACGCAGTATTTT. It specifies CASSPVLLAGGQDTQYF.

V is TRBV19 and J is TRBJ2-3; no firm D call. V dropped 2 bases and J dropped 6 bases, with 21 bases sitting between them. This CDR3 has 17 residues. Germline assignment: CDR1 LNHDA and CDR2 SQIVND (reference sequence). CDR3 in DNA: TGTGCCAGTAGTATACCCGCCGGTCAGCCTGATGGCGATACGCAGTATTTT. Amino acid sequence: CASSIPAGQPDGDTQYF.

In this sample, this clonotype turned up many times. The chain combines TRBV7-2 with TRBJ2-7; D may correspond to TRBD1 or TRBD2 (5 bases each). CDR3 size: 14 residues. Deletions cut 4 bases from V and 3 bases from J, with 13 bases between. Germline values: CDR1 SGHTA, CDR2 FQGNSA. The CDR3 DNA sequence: TGTGCCAGCAGCTGGGGACGGGCAAACTACGAGCAGTACTTC. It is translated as CASSWGRANYEQYF.

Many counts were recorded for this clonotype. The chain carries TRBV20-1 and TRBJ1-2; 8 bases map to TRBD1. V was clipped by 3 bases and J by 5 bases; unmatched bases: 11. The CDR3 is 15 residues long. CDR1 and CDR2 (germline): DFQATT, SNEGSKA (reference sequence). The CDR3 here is CSARKSGTGGYGYTF. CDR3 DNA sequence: TGCAGTGCTAGGAAGTCCGGGACAGGAGGGTATGGCTACACCTTC.

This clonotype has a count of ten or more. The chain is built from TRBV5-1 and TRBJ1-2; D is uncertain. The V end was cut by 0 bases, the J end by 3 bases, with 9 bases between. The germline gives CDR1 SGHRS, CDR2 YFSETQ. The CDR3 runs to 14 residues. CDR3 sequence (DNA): TGCGCCAGCAGCTTGGCCATAACGGACTATGGCTACACCTTC. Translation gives CASSLAITDYGYTF.

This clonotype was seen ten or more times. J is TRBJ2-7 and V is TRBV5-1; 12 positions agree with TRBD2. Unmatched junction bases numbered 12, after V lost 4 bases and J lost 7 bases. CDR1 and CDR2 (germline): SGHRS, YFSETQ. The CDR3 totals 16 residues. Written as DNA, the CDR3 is TGCGCCAGCAGCATGCCTAGCGGGGGGGCGGTCGGGGAGCAGTACTTC. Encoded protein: CASSMPSGGAVGEQYF. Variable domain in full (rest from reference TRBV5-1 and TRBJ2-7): KAGVTQTPRYLIKTRGQQVTLSCSPISGHRSVSWYQQTPGQGLQFLFEYFSETQRNKGNFPGRFSGRQFSNSRSEMNVSTLELGDSALYLCASSMPSGGAVGEQYFGPGTRLTVT.

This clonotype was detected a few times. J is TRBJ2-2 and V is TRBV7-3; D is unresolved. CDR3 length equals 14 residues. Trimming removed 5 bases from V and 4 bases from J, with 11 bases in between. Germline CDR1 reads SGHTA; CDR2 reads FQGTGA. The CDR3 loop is CASSVDASTGELFF. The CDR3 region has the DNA TGTGCCAGCAGCGTGGACGCGAGCACCGGGGAGCTGTTTTTT.

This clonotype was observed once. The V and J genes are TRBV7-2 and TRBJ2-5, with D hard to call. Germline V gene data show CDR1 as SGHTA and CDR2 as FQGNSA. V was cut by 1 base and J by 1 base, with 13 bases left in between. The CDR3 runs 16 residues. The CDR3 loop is CASSLDRRPPQETQYF. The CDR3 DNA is TGTGCCAGCAGCTTAGACCGACGCCCTCCCCAAGAGACCCAGTACTTC.

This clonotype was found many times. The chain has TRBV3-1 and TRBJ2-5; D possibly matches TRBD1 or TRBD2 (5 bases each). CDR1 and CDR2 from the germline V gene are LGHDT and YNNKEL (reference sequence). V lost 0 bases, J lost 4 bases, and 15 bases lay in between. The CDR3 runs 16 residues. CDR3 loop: CASSQDRGAATETQYF. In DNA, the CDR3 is TGTGCCAGCAGCCAAGATCGAGGGGCGGCAACAGAGACCCAGTACTTC.

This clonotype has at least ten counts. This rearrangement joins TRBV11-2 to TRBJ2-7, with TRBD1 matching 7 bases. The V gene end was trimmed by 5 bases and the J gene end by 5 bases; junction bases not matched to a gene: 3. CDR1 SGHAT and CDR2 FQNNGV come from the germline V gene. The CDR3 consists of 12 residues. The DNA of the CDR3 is TGTGCCAGCAGCGCGCAGGGGGACGAGCAGTACTTC. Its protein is CASSAQGDEQYF.

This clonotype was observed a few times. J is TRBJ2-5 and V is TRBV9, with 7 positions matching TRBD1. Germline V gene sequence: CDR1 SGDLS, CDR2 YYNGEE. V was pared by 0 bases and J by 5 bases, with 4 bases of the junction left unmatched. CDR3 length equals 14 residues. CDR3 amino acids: CASSVGGRGETQYF. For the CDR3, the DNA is TGTGCCAGCAGCGTAGGTGGCAGGGGGGAGACCCAGTACTTC. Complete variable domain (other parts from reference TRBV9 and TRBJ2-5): DSGVTQTPKHLITATGQRVTLRCSPRSGDLSVYWYQQSLDQGLQFLIQYYNGEERAKGNILERFSAQQFPDLHSELNLSSLELGDSALYFCASSVGGRGETQYFGPGTRLLVL.

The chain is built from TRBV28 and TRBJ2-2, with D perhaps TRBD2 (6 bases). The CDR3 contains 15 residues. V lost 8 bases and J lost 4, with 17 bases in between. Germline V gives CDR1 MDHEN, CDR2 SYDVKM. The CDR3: CASSRSGDLTGELFF. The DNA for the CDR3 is TGTGCCAGCTCCAGGTCGGGGGATCTCACCGGGGAGCTGTTTTTT.

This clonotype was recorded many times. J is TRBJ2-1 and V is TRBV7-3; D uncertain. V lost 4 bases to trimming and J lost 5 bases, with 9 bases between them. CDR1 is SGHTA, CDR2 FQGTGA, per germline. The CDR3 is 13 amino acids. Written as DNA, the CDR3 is TGTGCCAGCAGCTCCGCCAGCCACAATGAGCAGTTCTTC. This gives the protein CASSSASHNEQFF.

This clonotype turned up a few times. CDR3 loop: CASSGRTGGRNQPQHF. The CDR3 DNA is TGTGCCAGCAGTGGACGGACAGGGGGCCGCAATCAGCCCCAGCATTTT. The chain recombines TRBV6-2 or TRBV6-3 with TRBJ1-5; 11 bases are shared with TRBD1. The CDR3 sequence is 16 residues long. The J segment lost 2 bases and the V segment lost 5 bases, leaving 5 bases of the junction unmatched. From germline, CDR1 is MNHEY and CDR2 SVGEGT.

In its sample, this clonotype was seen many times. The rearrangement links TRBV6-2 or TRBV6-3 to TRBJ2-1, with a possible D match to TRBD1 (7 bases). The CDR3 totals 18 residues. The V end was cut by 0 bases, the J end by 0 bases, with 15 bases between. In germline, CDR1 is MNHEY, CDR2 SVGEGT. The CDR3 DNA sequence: TGTGCCAGCAGTTACTCGATAGGAGGGGGCGCCTCCTACAATGAGCAGTTCTTC. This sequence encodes CASSYSIGGGASYNEQFF.

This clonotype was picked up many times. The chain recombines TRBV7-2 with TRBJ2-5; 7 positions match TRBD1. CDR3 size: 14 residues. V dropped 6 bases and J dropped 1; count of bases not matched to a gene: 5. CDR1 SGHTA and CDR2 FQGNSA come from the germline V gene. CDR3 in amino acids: CASSSQGTQETQYF. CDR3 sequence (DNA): TGTGCCAGCAGTTCACAGGGGACCCAAGAGACCCAGTACTTC.

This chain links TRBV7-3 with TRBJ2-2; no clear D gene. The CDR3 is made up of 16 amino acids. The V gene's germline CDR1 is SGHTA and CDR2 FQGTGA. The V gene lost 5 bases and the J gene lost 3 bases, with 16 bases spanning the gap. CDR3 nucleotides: TGTGCCAGCAGCCCCGCGCGTGGGCTCGACACCGGGGAGCTGTTTTTT. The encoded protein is CASSPARGLDTGELFF.

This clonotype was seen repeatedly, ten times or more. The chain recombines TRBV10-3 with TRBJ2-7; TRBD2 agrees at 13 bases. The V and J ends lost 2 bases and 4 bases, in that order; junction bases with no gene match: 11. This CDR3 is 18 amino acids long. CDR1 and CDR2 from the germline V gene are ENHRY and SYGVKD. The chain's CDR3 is CAISEVTSGGAMSYEQYF. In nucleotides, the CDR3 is TGTGCCATCAGTGAGGTTACTAGCGGGGGGGCAATGAGTTACGAGCAGTACTTC.

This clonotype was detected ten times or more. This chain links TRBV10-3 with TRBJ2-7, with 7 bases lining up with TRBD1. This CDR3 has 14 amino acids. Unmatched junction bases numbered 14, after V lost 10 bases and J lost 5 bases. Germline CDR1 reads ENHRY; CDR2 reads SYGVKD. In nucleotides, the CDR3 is TGTGCCACCGAATTAAGACAGGGTGAGCACGAGCAGTACTTC. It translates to CATELRQGEHEQYF.

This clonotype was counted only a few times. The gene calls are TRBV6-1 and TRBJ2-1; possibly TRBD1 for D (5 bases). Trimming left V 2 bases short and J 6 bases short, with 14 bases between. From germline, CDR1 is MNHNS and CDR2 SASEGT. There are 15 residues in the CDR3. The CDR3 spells CASSEQRGSINEQFF. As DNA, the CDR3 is TGTGCCAGCAGTGAACAAAGGGGCTCCATCAATGAGCAGTTCTTC.